Presented here are 20 T cell receptor beta chains from one specimen sequenced in a study of blood T cell repertoires in COVID-19. The repertoire was sequenced with immunoSEQ multiplex PCR; TCRdb's copy has only in-frame clones and lacks some. The data show some 460,000 clones, 80% to 90% seen once. The sample taken for sequencing was peripheral blood. The source of these receptors is a woman aged 30 to 39 with acute or convalescent COVID-19.

The chain is built from TRBV10-2 and TRBJ2-1; 8 bases line up with TRBD2. Germline CDR1 WSHSY, CDR2 SAAADI. V gave up 0 bases and J gave up 3 bases; unmatched junction bases: 7. This CDR3 region has 17 residues. DNA for the CDR3: TGCGCCAGCAGTGAGTCGTTAAGGACTAGCCTCTACAATGAGCAGTTCTTC. It yields the protein CASSESLRTSLYNEQFF.

With respect to this clone: Other DNA sequences from this sample encode an identical CDR3 as well. The V call is TRBV28, the J call TRBJ2-7, with 8 positions matching TRBD1. Germline V CDR1 and CDR2: MDHEN, SYDVKM. V trimming: 5 bases; J trimming: 3 bases; junction bases outside the gene matches: 3. The CDR3 runs to 13 residues. Here the CDR3 reads CASSAGQGYEQYF. As DNA, the CDR3 is TGTGCCAGCAGTGCCGGACAGGGCTACGAGCAGTACTTC.

The chain couples TRBV5-1 to TRBJ2-1; 9 nucleotides line up with TRBD1. This CDR3 is 22 amino acids long. V was clipped by 0 bases and J by 5 bases; unmatched bases: 24. The V gene's germline CDR1 is SGHRS and CDR2 YFSETQ. The CDR3 spells CASSLVGTGSRGLAFRNNEQFF. CDR3 DNA: TGCGCCAGCAGCTTGGTTGGGACAGGGTCTCGAGGCCTAGCTTTCAGGAACAATGAGCAGTTCTTC.

The chain recombines TRBV5-1 with TRBJ2-3; 8 nucleotides line up with TRBD2. V lost 4 bases, J lost 4 bases, and 8 bases stayed unmatched. This CDR3 spans 15 amino acids. Per the germline V gene, CDR1 is SGHRS and CDR2 is YFSETQ. The CDR3 sequence is CASSTDSGAPDTQYF. In DNA, the CDR3 is TGCGCCAGCAGCACCGATAGCGGGGCGCCAGATACGCAGTATTTT. The entire variable domain, with the rest obtained from reference TRBV5-1 and TRBJ2-3, is as follows: KAGVTQTPRYLIKTRGQQVTLSCSPISGHRSVSWYQQTPGQGLQFLFEYFSETQRNKGNFPGRFSGRQFSNSRSEMNVSTLELGDSALYLCASSTDSGAPDTQYFGPGTRLTVL.

This rearrangement joins TRBV27 to TRBJ1-4, with D unclear. Germline lookup yields CDR1 MNHEY and CDR2 SMNVEV (reference sequence). The CDR3 extends over 15 amino acids. The V and J ends lost 1 base and 0 bases respectively, with 6 bases between them. The CDR3 region is CASSLYPATNEKLFF. CDR3 nucleotide sequence: TGTGCCAGCAGTTTATATCCAGCAACTAATGAAAAACTGTTTTTT.

V gene TRBV24-1 combines with J gene TRBJ1-2; 10 bases line up with TRBD1. CDR3 size: 18 residues. In germline, CDR1 is KGHDR, CDR2 SFDVKD. The V segment lost 0 bases and the J segment 2 bases; nucleotides outside the gene matches: 8. In nucleotides, the CDR3 is TGTGCCACCAGTGATTTGTTTGAACCGGGACAGGGGAACTATGGCTACACCTTC. This translates into CATSDLFEPGQGNYGYTF.

CDR3 nucleotides: TGCGCCAGCAGCCAAGATCCAGGGCTTAGGCCCCAGCATTTT. Amino acids: CASSQDPGLRPQHF. This sequence joins TRBV4-1 and TRBJ1-5; tentatively, D is TRBD1 (5 bases). The ends were cut back, 0 bases at V and 9 bases at J, with 12 bases in the middle. Germline-derived CDR1 and CDR2 are MGHRA and YSYEKL. The CDR3 length is 14 residues.

Regarding this clone: This specimen includes other DNA sequences encoding the same CDR3. The V call is TRBV24-1, the J call TRBJ2-6; D unresolved. This CDR3 comprises 15 residues. Deletions cut 2 bases from V and 4 bases from J, with 8 bases between. Germline values: CDR1 KGHDR, CDR2 SFDVKD. DNA of the CDR3: TGTGCCACCAGTGATTCCGGTTCGGGGGCCAACGTCCTGACTTTC. Its translation is CATSDSGSGANVLTF.

The gene calls are TRBV7-9 and TRBJ2-7, with TRBD1 identical over 10 bases. The CDR3 has 17 amino acids. J gave up 3 bases and V 0 bases, and 8 bases lay outside the gene matches. The germline V gene encodes CDR1 SEHNR and CDR2 FQNEAQ (reference sequence). The CDR3 protein is CASSLARVGTGDYEQYF. The DNA of the CDR3 is TGTGCCAGCAGCTTAGCGCGGGTTGGGACAGGGGACTACGAGCAGTACTTC.

This chain links TRBV6-2 or TRBV6-3 with TRBJ2-1; D may be TRBD1 (6 bases). The V gene lost 5 bases and the J gene lost 1 base, with 12 bases spanning the gap. The CDR3 is 15 amino acids. Germline V gene data show CDR1 as MNHEY and CDR2 as SVGEGT. CDR3 coding DNA: TGTGCCAGCAGTACCCACAGGGCGTCCTACAATGAGCAGTTCTTC. Encoded protein: CASSTHRASYNEQFF.

The V gene is TRBV14, the J gene TRBJ1-2, with a possible D match to TRBD1 (5 bases). CDR1 and CDR2 (germline): SGHDN, FVKESK. V was trimmed by 0 bases and J by 4 bases, leaving 15 bases between them. The CDR3 sequence is 16 residues long. CDR3 protein: CASSQDMVRGSYGYTF. As DNA, the CDR3 is TGTGCCAGCAGCCAAGATATGGTCCGGGGGTCCTATGGCTACACCTTC.

This sequence joins TRBV9 and TRBJ2-2, with TRBD2 matching over 7 bases. The ends lost 4 bases at V and 4 bases at J; junction bases unmatched: 13. Germline loops: CDR1 SGDLS, CDR2 YYNGEE. The CDR3 has 17 amino acids. For the CDR3, the DNA is TGTGCCAGCAGCACTTCCCTGGGGAGGGATGCCACCGGGGAGCTGTTTTTT. It encodes CASSTSLGRDATGELFF.

Written as DNA, the CDR3 is TGTGCCAGCAGGCCCCCCCCCGGACAGGGGCACCCCGGGGAGCTGTTTTTT. Amino acids: CASRPPPGQGHPGELFF. J is TRBJ2-2 and V is TRBV7-2; 9 nucleotides agree with TRBD1. CDR3 size: 17 residues. J gave up 6 bases and V 6 bases, and 14 bases lay outside the gene matches. Germline V lookup: CDR1 SGHTA, CDR2 FQGNSA.

The chain combines TRBV7-6 with TRBJ2-3; tentative D call: TRBD2 (6 bases). CDR1 is SGHVS, CDR2 FNYEAQ, per germline. Trimming removed 4 bases from V and 6 bases from J, with 23 bases in between. The CDR3 is 17 residues long. The CDR3 here is CASSSTWRGRTPDTQYF. The DNA for the CDR3 is TGTGCCAGCAGCTCCACCTGGCGGGGCCGAACGCCGGATACGCAGTATTTT.

The rearrangement joins TRBV5-6 to TRBJ2-1; the D gene is possibly TRBD2 (6 bases). V lost 0 bases and J 4 bases, leaving 11 bases between the germline ends. The CDR3 runs 15 residues. Germline V gives CDR1 SGHDT, CDR2 YYEEEE. CDR3 protein: CASSLAAGTYNEQFF. The CDR3 coding sequence is TGTGCCAGCAGCTTGGCAGCCGGGACTTACAATGAGCAGTTCTTC.

The V call is TRBV12-5, the J call TRBJ2-1; 12 bases match TRBD1. There are 18 residues in the CDR3. Trimming at V came to 3 bases and at J to 4 bases, leaving 10 bases not matched to a gene. From germline, CDR1 is LGHNT and CDR2 FRNRAP. In nucleotides, the CDR3 is TGTGCTAGTGGTTTTAAGGTGTTGGGACAGGGGGCTTACAATGAGCAGTTCTTC. It translates to CASGFKVLGQGAYNEQFF.

The chain joins TRBV5-1 to TRBJ1-2; D not certain. With 2 bases removed from V and 7 bases from J, the gap between germline ends came to 12 bases. CDR3 size: 13 residues. The germline gives CDR1 SGHRS, CDR2 YFSETQ. CDR3 protein: CASSFWAGGGYTF. The CDR3 DNA sequence: TGCGCCAGCAGCTTCTGGGCAGGAGGTGGCTACACCTTC.

V gene TRBV28 combines with J gene TRBJ2-5; the match to TRBD1 covers 9 bases. The J segment lost 3 bases and the V segment lost 6 bases, leaving 8 bases of the junction unmatched. Germline V gene lookup returns CDR1 MDHEN and CDR2 SYDVKM. The CDR3 runs to 15 residues. The CDR3 sequence: CASRQTGGAEETQYF. CDR3 nucleotide sequence: TGTGCCAGCAGACAAACAGGGGGCGCGGAAGAGACCCAGTACTTC.

This clone has a handful of counts. The V and J genes are TRBV19 and TRBJ2-1; the D gene is possibly TRBD2 (5 bases). V lost 1 base to trimming and J lost 6 bases, with 13 bases between them. The germline CDR1 and CDR2 sequences are LNHDA and SQIVND (reference sequence). The CDR3 has 15 residues. The CDR3 spells CASSIVGEGINEQFF. CDR3 coding DNA: TGTGCCAGTAGTATAGTCGGGGAAGGGATCAATGAGCAGTTCTTC.

This clone was counted once. The rearrangement joins TRBV9 to TRBJ1-6; D is perhaps TRBD1 (5 bases). Trimming shortened V by 0 bases and J by 13 bases, and 11 bases separated the two germline ends. The CDR3 extends over 13 amino acids. The germline CDR1 and CDR2 sequences are SGDLS and YYNGEE. The CDR3 loop is CASSVESWGPLHF. DNA for the CDR3: TGTGCCAGCAGCGTAGAGTCTTGGGGCCCCCTCCACTTT.